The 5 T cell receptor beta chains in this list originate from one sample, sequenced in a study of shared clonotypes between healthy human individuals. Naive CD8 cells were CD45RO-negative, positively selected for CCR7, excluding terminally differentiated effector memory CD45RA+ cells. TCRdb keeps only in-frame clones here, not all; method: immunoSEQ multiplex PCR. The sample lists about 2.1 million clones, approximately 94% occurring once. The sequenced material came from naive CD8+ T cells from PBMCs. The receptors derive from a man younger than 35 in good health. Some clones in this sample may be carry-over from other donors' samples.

The CDR3 nucleotides are TGTGCCAGCAGCACGGGAGGGGGAGATACGCAGTATTTT. This sequence encodes CASSTGGGDTQYF. The rearrangement links TRBV5-6 to TRBJ2-3, with 8 bases fitting TRBD2. Germline V gene lookup returns CDR1 SGHDT and CDR2 YYEEEE. The length of the CDR3 is 13 residues. The trim removed 4 bases at V and 5 bases at J, leaving 3 bases unmatched.

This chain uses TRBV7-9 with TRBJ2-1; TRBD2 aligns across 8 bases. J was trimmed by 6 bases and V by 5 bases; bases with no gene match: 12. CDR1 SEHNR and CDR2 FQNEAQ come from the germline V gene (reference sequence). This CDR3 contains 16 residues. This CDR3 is CASSAKVAGFLNEQFF. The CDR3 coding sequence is TGTGCCAGCAGCGCGAAAGTAGCGGGGTTCCTCAATGAGCAGTTCTTC.

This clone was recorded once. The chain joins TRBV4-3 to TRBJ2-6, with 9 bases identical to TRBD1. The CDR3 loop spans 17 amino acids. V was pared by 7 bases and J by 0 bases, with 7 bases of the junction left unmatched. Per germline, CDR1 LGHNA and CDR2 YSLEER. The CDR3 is CASTPGQGLSGANVLTF. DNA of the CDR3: TGCGCCAGCACACCGGGACAGGGCCTCTCTGGGGCCAACGTCCTGACTTTC.

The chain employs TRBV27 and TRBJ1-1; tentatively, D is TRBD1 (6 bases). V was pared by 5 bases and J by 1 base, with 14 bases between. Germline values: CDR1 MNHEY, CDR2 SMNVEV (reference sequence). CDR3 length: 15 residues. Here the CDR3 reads CASSGAGGPNTEAFF. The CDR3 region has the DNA TGTGCCAGCAGTGGGGCGGGGGGGCCGAACACTGAAGCTTTCTTT.

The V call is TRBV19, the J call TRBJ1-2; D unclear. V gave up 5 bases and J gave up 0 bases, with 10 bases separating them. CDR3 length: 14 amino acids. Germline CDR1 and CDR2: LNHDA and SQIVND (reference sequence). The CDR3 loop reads CASSPGSTNYGYTF. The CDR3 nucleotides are TGTGCCAGTAGTCCCGGGAGCACTAACTATGGCTACACCTTC.